These T cell receptor beta chains were read from a single sample in a study of blood T cell repertoires in COVID-19. Clones were sequenced by immunoSEQ multiplex PCR, and TCRdb holds only the in-frame ones, with some missing. The profile shows approximately 250,000 clones, less than 90% of them singletons. Sequencing input: peripheral blood. The receptor set was obtained from a man aged 60 to 75 with acute or convalescent COVID-19. CDR3s include the opening cysteine and the closing phenylalanine or tryptophan. D genes are given only for firm matches. Clone size appears in some rows only: once, few, many, or a class for an expanded clone.

.	.	TRBV7-2	TRBJ2-1	TGTGCCAGCAGCTTTGTAGGGGATTCCTACAATGAGCAGTTCTTC	CASSFVGDSYNEQFF
TRBD1	.	TRBV5-4	TRBJ1-2	TGTGCCAGCAGCTTTGGCCGGGACAGGCTAATCTATGGCTACACCTTC	CASSFGRDRLIYGYTF
.	.	TRBV7-3	TRBJ1-6	TGTGCCAGCAGCTCGACAGGACCTAATTCACCCCTCCACTTT	CASSSTGPNSPLHF
.	.	TRBV5-4	TRBJ1-2	TGTGCCAGCAGCTTTGTTCGGAACTATGGCTACACCTTC	CASSFVRNYGYTF
TRBD2	.	TRBV4-2	TRBJ2-2	TGTGCCAGCAGCCGAGCCGGGACTAGCTCCGGGGAGCTGTTTTTT	CASSRAGTSSGELFF
.	.	TRBV9	TRBJ1-2	TGTGCCAGCAGCGTAGGAAATTGGGGGGACCTCGTAAACTATGGCTACACCTTC	CASSVGNWGDLVNYGYTF
TRBD1	.	TRBV4-1	TRBJ1-2	TGCGCCAGCAGCGTGACAGGGGGCGCCAACTATGGCTACACCTTC	CASSVTGGANYGYTF
.	.	TRBV6-2/TRBV6-3	TRBJ2-3	TGTGCCAGCAGTTACTCTAGTATGGATACGCAGTATTTT	CASSYSSMDTQYF
.	.	TRBV28	TRBJ1-5	TGTGCCAGCAGTTGGGGGGGTCAGCCCCAGCATTTT	CASSWGGQPQHF
.	.	TRBV5-5	TRBJ2-7	TGTGCCAGCAGCTTGGACAGGGGGGGATCGGAGCAGTACTTC	CASSLDRGGSEQYF
.	.	TRBV11-3	TRBJ2-3	TGTGCCAGCAGCTCAGGGGGGTATACGCAGTATTTT	CASSSGGYTQYF
.	.	TRBV6-4	TRBJ2-2	TGTGCCAGCAGTTGGCAGGGGACCGGGGAGCTGTTTTTT	CASSWQGTGELFF
.	.	TRBV29-1	TRBJ1-1	TGCAGCGCAGTGGGGGGTAACACTGAAGCTTTCTTT	CSAVGGNTEAFF
TRBD1	.	TRBV6-5	TRBJ2-2	TGTGCCAGCAGCCCCGGGACAGCGAACACCGGGGAGCTGTTTTTT	CASSPGTANTGELFF
TRBD1	.	TRBV18	TRBJ2-7	TGTGCCAGCTCACGGGACAGCCGCGCTGAGCAGTACTTC	CASSRDSRAEQYF
.	.	TRBV7-2	TRBJ2-2	TGTGCCAGCAGCTTATCTCTCCCGAACACCGGGGAGCTGTTTTTT	CASSLSLPNTGELFF
.	few	TRBV14	TRBJ1-3	TGTGCCAGCAGCCGAATGAGGTCGGGGTCTGGAAACACCATATATTTT	CASSRMRSGSGNTIYF
TRBD2	.	TRBV19	TRBJ2-2	TGTGCCAGTAATCGGCTAGCGGGGGCCGCCGGGGAGCTGTTTTTT	CASNRLAGAAGELFF
TRBD2	.	TRBV3-1/TRBV3-2	TRBJ2-2	TGTGCCAGCAGCCCGCTAGCGGGAGGGGAGCTGTTTTTT	CASSPLAGGELFF
TRBD1	once	TRBV27	TRBJ1-2	TGTGCCAGCAGTTTATCGGCCAGGGGGGTCTATGGCTACACCTTC	CASSLSARGVYGYTF
TRBD1	.	TRBV6-6	TRBJ2-2	TGTGCCACACCTCGACAGGGGAACACCGGGGAGCTGTTTTTT	CATPRQGNTGELFF
.	.	TRBV15	TRBJ1-2	TGTGCCACCAGCAGAGATCAAAACTATGGCTACACCTTC	CATSRDQNYGYTF
TRBD2	.	TRBV6-2/TRBV6-3	TRBJ2-4	TGTGCCAGCAGTTACCACGGGACTAGCGGGAGCCCCTCCAAAAACATTCAGTACTTC	CASSYHGTSGSPSKNIQYF
.	.	TRBV18	TRBJ2-5	TGTGCCAGCTCACCAGGAGGGGAGACCCAGTACTTC	CASSPGGETQYF
.	.	TRBV9	TRBJ2-3	TGTGCCAGCAGCCCGTTACAGGGATCAGATACGCAGTATTTT	CASSPLQGSDTQYF
.	.	TRBV2	TRBJ2-3	TGTGCCAGCATCTACGGGTCTACCACTTACACAGATACGCAGTATTTT	CASIYGSTTYTDTQYF
.	.	TRBV5-1	TRBJ1-4	TGCGCCAGCAGCTTCGGGACCGCGGGGGAAAAACTGTTTTTT	CASSFGTAGEKLFF
.	.	TRBV9	TRBJ1-3	TGTGCCAGCAGCCCCTTGGGAGAGGAAAACTCTGGAAACACCATATATTTT	CASSPLGEENSGNTIYF